The text below deals with one T cell receptor beta chain. These data originate in a study of blood T cell repertoires in COVID-19. Method: immunoSEQ multiplex PCR; TCRdb's copy keeps in-frame clones and lacks some. This sample has some 180,000 clones, with around 85% found just once. The CDR3 covers 15 residues. Deletions cut 3 bases from V and 2 bases from J, with 14 bases between. CDR1 LNHDA and CDR2 SQIVND come from the germline V gene (reference sequence). The TCR comes from a man aged 40-49 years who had recovered from COVID-19. The chain carries TRBV19 and TRBJ2-7; a weak D match, TRBD2 (5 bases). Sequences were obtained from PBMCs or T cells enriched from blood (not recorded which). CDR3 protein: CASSIAGYGTYEQYF. CDR3 nucleotides: TGTGCCAGTAGTATTGCCGGGTACGGGACCTACGAGCAGTACTTC.